Below, 32 T cell receptor beta chains from the same sample are listed, as sequenced in a study of T cells after yellow fever vaccination. TCRdb re-derived calls from the 5' RACE reads in MiXCR, one entry per CDR3 protein. The sample lists around 340,000 distinct CDR3 sequences; 8% to 10% were seen once. Sequenced here: PBMCs, sampled on the day of the first yellow fever vaccination. The receptor source for this set is a man younger than 35 who received the YFV17D yellow fever vaccine.

This clonotype was counted at least ten times. This chain joins TRBV6-5 and TRBJ2-7; 11 bases fit TRBD2. This CDR3 is built from 17 residues. Losses at the gene ends were 5 bases for V and 3 bases for J; bases not matched to a gene: 12. CDR1 MNHEY and CDR2 SVGAGI come from the germline V gene. The CDR3: CASSTVRLAGNIYEQYF. CDR3 bases: TGTGCCAGCAGTACCGTTAGACTAGCGGGGAACATCTACGAGCAGTACTTC.

The chain couples TRBV5-1 to TRBJ2-6; TRBD1 matches at 9 bases. In germline, CDR1 is SGHRS, CDR2 YFSETQ. The J segment lost 0 bases and the V segment lost 0 bases, leaving 7 bases of the junction unmatched. The CDR3 contains 19 residues. The CDR3 coding sequence is TGCGCCAGCAGCTTGGTCCAAGGACAGGGGCCCTCTGGGGCCAACGTCCTGACTTTC. Amino acids: CASSLVQGQGPSGANVLTF. Looking up the rest from reference TRBV5-1 and TRBJ2-6 gives the full variable domain: KAGVTQTPRYLIKTRGQQVTLSCSPISGHRSVSWYQQTPGQGLQFLFEYFSETQRNKGNFPGRFSGRQFSNSRSEMNVSTLELGDSALYLCASSLVQGQGPSGANVLTFGAGSRLTVL.

The DNA of the CDR3 is TGTGCCAGCACTCCCCGCCCGGTAAGCAATCAGCCCCAGCATTTT. Amino acids: CASTPRPVSNQPQHF. The rearrangement uses TRBV5-5 and TRBJ1-5; D unclear. CDR1 SGHKS and CDR2 YYEKEE come from the germline V gene (reference sequence). Trimming took 6 bases from V and 1 from J, leaving 14 bases between them. The CDR3 consists of 15 residues.

CDR3 loop: CASRLAGSYEQYF. CDR3 in DNA: TGTGCCAGCCGACTAGCGGGCTCCTACGAGCAGTACTTC. The genes are TRBV27 and TRBJ2-7, with 10 positions matching TRBD2. The CDR3 has 13 residues. After removal of 8 bases from V and 0 bases from J, the junction contained 1 base not matched to a gene. Germline CDR1 reads MNHEY; CDR2 reads SMNVEV (reference sequence).

There are a few counts of this clonotype. The chain joins TRBV6-6 to TRBJ1-2; D is perhaps TRBD1 (5 bases). The germline V and J ends were trimmed by 7 bases and 7 bases, with 13 bases remaining between them. CDR3 length: 12 amino acids. Looked up from germline, CDR1 is MNHNY and CDR2 is SVGAGI (reference sequence). CDR3 in amino acids: CASTGTLGGYTF. The CDR3 bases are TGTGCCAGCACCGGGACGCTCGGTGGCTACACCTTC.

This clonotype turned up a few times. This chain connects TRBV7-2 to TRBJ1-2; 9 bases agree with TRBD1. The CDR3 totals 17 residues. The J segment lost 5 bases and the V segment lost 5 bases, leaving 15 bases of the junction unmatched. Germline V CDR1 and CDR2: SGHTA, FQGNSA. In nucleotides, the CDR3 is TGTGCCAGCAGCCCAACTATAACAGGGGGCGGAACGTATGGCTACACCTTC. Translation gives CASSPTITGGGTYGYTF.

Many counts were recorded for this clonotype. The chain is built from TRBV5-1 and TRBJ2-3, with D perhaps being TRBD1 or TRBD2 (5 bases each). Trimming took off 3 bases at V and 3 bases at J, with 14 bases between the two ends. This CDR3 comprises 15 residues. Germline CDR1 reads SGHRS; CDR2 reads YFSETQ. The CDR3 region is CASSWAGAETDTQYF. CDR3 coding DNA: TGCGCCAGCAGCTGGGCCGGGGCGGAGACAGATACGCAGTATTTT.

This sequence joins TRBV30 and TRBJ1-5; TRBD1 aligns across 8 bases. V shed 4 bases and J 3 bases; nucleotides not matched to a gene: 8. This CDR3 is 15 amino acids long. From germline, CDR1 is GTSNPN and CDR2 SVGIG (reference sequence). Here the CDR3 reads CAWTAGGSYNQPQHF. The CDR3 nucleotides are TGTGCCTGGACCGCAGGGGGCTCCTACAATCAGCCCCAGCATTTT.

The genes are TRBV14 and TRBJ1-1; D gene ambiguous. Germline V gives CDR1 SGHDN, CDR2 FVKESK. With 0 bases removed from V and 0 bases from J, the gap between germline ends came to 8 bases. The CDR3 sequence is 15 residues long. The CDR3 protein is CASSQDRPMNTEAFF. In DNA, the CDR3 is TGTGCCAGCAGCCAAGATAGACCCATGAACACTGAAGCTTTCTTT.

This clonotype was picked up many times. This sequence joins TRBV12-3 or TRBV12-4 and TRBJ1-2, with TRBD1 as a possible D gene (5 bases). The CDR3 spans 14 residues. Trimming shortened V by 7 bases and J by 3 bases, and 15 bases separated the two germline ends. The CDR3 DNA follows: TGTGCCAGCACCCCGGACACGAGCTACTATGGCTACACCTTC. Translated: CASTPDTSYYGYTF.

This clonotype was counted at least ten times. The gene calls are TRBV15 and TRBJ1-4; TRBD1 matches 8 bases. The CDR3 contains 15 residues. Per germline, CDR1 LNHNV and CDR2 YYDKDF (reference sequence). With 5 bases clipped from V and 8 bases from J, the junction kept 10 bases outside the gene matches. CDR3 DNA: TGTGCCACCAGCCGGATGGACAGGGCGCAGGAAAAACTGTTTTTT. Translated, it gives CATSRMDRAQEKLFF.

The V gene is TRBV27, the J gene TRBJ2-1, with 7 positions matching TRBD1. The ends lost 7 bases at V and 2 bases at J; junction bases unmatched: 5. This CDR3 is built from 14 residues. Germline CDR1 and CDR2: MNHEY and SMNVEV (reference sequence). The CDR3 DNA sequence: TGTGCCAGCACCCCCGGGACAGCCTACAATGAGCAGTTCTTC. Residues: CASTPGTAYNEQFF.

This clonotype was observed many times. The V call is TRBV5-1, the J call TRBJ2-5; 11 nucleotides match TRBD2. Per the germline V gene, CDR1 is SGHRS and CDR2 is YFSETQ. The CDR3 spans 17 residues. The V and J ends lost 0 bases and 3 bases, in that order; junction bases with no gene match: 7. CDR3 coding DNA: TGCGCCAGCAGCTTGGGGCTAGCGGGGGGCTTCGAAGAGACCCAGTACTTC. Protein: CASSLGLAGGFEETQYF.

CDR3 nucleotide sequence: TGCGCCAGCAGCCAAGACCCAGGCTTGGAGGGCTACACCTTC. It translates to CASSQDPGLEGYTF. The chain uses TRBV4-1 and TRBJ1-2, with no clear D. The CDR3 spans 14 residues. Trimming left V 0 bases short and J 8 bases short, with 13 bases between. From germline, CDR1 is MGHRA and CDR2 YSYEKL.

The rearrangement links TRBV3-1 to TRBJ2-7, with 8 bases identical to TRBD2. V shed 8 bases and J 4 bases; nucleotides not matched to a gene: 13. CDR3 length: 15 amino acids. Germline V gene sequence: CDR1 LGHDT, CDR2 YNNKEL (reference sequence). The CDR3 region has the DNA TGTGCCAGCGCGGGGGCATCGGGGGGGCCTTACGAGCAGTACGTC. This codes for CASAGASGGPYEQYV.

The V and J genes are TRBV19 and TRBJ1-1; weak D call: TRBD1 (5 bases). The length of the CDR3 is 15 residues. Germline V gene sequence: CDR1 LNHDA, CDR2 SQIVND (reference sequence). Trimming shortened V by 5 bases and J by 2 bases, and 15 bases separated the two germline ends. The CDR3 sequence is CASSYAAGRNTEAFF. Here the CDR3 DNA reads TGTGCCAGTAGTTATGCGGCAGGGCGCAACACTGAAGCTTTCTTT.

Written as DNA, the CDR3 is TGTGCCAGCAGCTTAACCTCATTGGGTAGGACCAGGTGGGAGACCCAGTACTTC. Protein: CASSLTSLGRTRWETQYF. The chain is built from TRBV11-1 and TRBJ2-5; D call uncertain. The V gene lost 2 bases and the J gene lost 5 bases, with 24 bases spanning the gap. The CDR3 covers 18 residues. Germline values: CDR1 SGHAT, CDR2 FQDESV (reference sequence).

This clonotype appeared many times. The chain uses TRBV12-3 or TRBV12-4 and TRBJ2-2; D remains ambiguous. Between the trimmed V and J ends, which lost 3 bases and 1 base, there was a span of 9 bases. This CDR3 region has 15 residues. The CDR3 DNA sequence: TGTGCCAGCAGTTTCAGCAGTGAGAACACCGGGGAGCTGTTTTTT. Its translation is CASSFSSENTGELFF.

This clonotype was counted a few times. V gene TRBV7-2 combines with J gene TRBJ1-2; tentatively, D is TRBD1 (5 bases). Per germline, CDR1 SGHTA and CDR2 FQGNSA. The CDR3 consists of 15 residues. Trimming removed 0 bases from V and 4 bases from J, with 12 bases in between. CDR3 residues: CASSLAPGTVYGYTF. CDR3 DNA sequence: TGTGCCAGCAGCTTAGCCCCAGGGACTGTCTATGGCTACACCTTC.

This chain connects TRBV27 to TRBJ1-4, with a possible D match to TRBD1 (5 bases). This CDR3 is 15 amino acids long. The ends were cut back, 4 bases at V and 8 bases at J, with 17 bases in the middle. Germline-derived CDR1 and CDR2 are MNHEY and SMNVEV (reference sequence). CDR3 coding DNA: TGTGCCAGCAGTTCGCCTGACAGATCGGGGGAAAAACTGTTTTTT. As protein: CASSSPDRSGEKLFF.

This chain connects TRBV11-2 to TRBJ1-1; the D gene is possibly TRBD1 (5 bases). The germline V gene encodes CDR1 SGHAT and CDR2 FQNNGV. Trimming cost V 5 bases and J 4 bases, with 17 bases left between them. This CDR3 is 15 amino acids long. CDR3: CASSQGAGQLTEAFF. CDR3 coding DNA: TGTGCCAGCAGCCAGGGAGCAGGTCAACTCACTGAAGCTTTCTTT.

This chain links TRBV4-3 with TRBJ1-2; TRBD1 is a possible D gene (6 bases). The CDR3 sequence is 13 residues long. The germline V and J ends were trimmed by 3 bases and 7 bases, with 12 bases remaining between them. Germline V lookup: CDR1 LGHNA, CDR2 YSLEER. CDR3 protein: CASSQGMDSGYTF. The CDR3 nucleotides are TGCGCCAGCAGCCAGGGGATGGACAGTGGCTACACCTTC.

Only a few counts were recorded for this clonotype. V and J are TRBV29-1 and TRBJ2-4; D remains unclear. CDR1 SQVTM and CDR2 ANQGSEA come from the germline V gene. V was cut by 7 bases and J by 2 bases, with 12 bases left in between. CDR3 length equals 13 residues. CDR3 sequence reads: CSARTPTKNIQYF. The CDR3 coding sequence is TGCAGCGCCCGAACACCAACCAAAAACATTCAGTACTTC.

Only a few counts were recorded for this clonotype. The chain joins TRBV24-1 to TRBJ2-5; tentative D call: TRBD2 (6 bases). CDR1 is KGHDR and CDR2 is SFDVKD in the germline V gene. The germline V and J ends were trimmed by 3 bases and 2 bases, with 6 bases remaining between them. The CDR3 spans 13 residues. The CDR3 DNA follows: TGTGCCACCAGTGATGGGGGGCAAGAGACCCAGTACTTC. Translated, it gives CATSDGGQETQYF.

J is TRBJ2-3 and V is TRBV20-1; 8 bases are a match to TRBD2. CDR1 is DFQATT and CDR2 is SNEGSKA in the germline V gene (reference sequence). The CDR3 extends over 15 amino acids. J lost 7 bases, V lost 2 bases, and 11 bases had no gene match. The CDR3 region is CSARPRLAGGYTQYF. CDR3 coding DNA: TGCAGTGCTAGACCTCGGCTAGCGGGCGGGTATACGCAGTATTTT.

This clonotype was counted between two and nine times. The chain combines TRBV9 with TRBJ1-1; D is ambiguous. The CDR3 spans 15 residues. Trimming shortened V by 3 bases and J by 8 bases, and 20 bases separated the two germline ends. The germline V gene encodes CDR1 SGDLS and CDR2 YYNGEE. The CDR3 DNA reads as TGTGCCAGCAGCGCTCTCGGTGGACGGCCAAAAGAAGCTTTCTTT. Translated, it gives CASSALGGRPKEAFF.

This clonotype was counted a few times. The rearrangement joins TRBV5-4 to TRBJ2-3; D is uncertain. Trimming left V 4 bases short and J 0 bases short, with 9 bases between. The CDR3 has 14 residues. Germline loops: CDR1 SGHNT, CDR2 YYREEE (reference sequence). The CDR3 loop is CASSIRLSTDTQYF. In DNA, the CDR3 is TGTGCCAGCAGCATCAGACTTAGCACAGATACGCAGTATTTT.

This sequence joins TRBV6-2 or TRBV6-3 and TRBJ2-2; 7 positions agree with TRBD2. Germline V gene data show CDR1 as MNHEY and CDR2 as SVGEGT. The CDR3 runs 15 residues. J was trimmed by 3 bases and V by 5 bases; bases with no gene match: 6. The CDR3 region is CASSPGTTDTGELFF. Here the CDR3 DNA reads TGTGCCAGCAGTCCTGGGACTACCGACACCGGGGAGCTGTTTTTT.

The chain combines TRBV4-2 with TRBJ1-2, with D maybe TRBD1 (5 bases). The V gene lost 0 bases and the J gene lost 2 bases, with 13 bases spanning the gap. In germline, CDR1 is LGHNA, CDR2 YNFKEQ. The length of the CDR3 is 16 residues. The CDR3 loop reads CASSQEVQGPNYGYTF. The CDR3 DNA reads TGTGCCAGCAGCCAAGAGGTTCAGGGCCCGAACTATGGCTACACCTTC.

In its sample, this clonotype was seen a few times. The chain combines TRBV7-8 with TRBJ2-6; D unclear. V was cut by 8 bases and J by 0 bases, with 14 bases left in between. There are 16 residues in the CDR3. CDR1 SGHVS and CDR2 FQNEAQ come from the germline V gene. CDR3: CASVKQLFSGANVLTF. The CDR3 nucleotides read TGTGCCAGCGTCAAACAACTCTTCTCTGGGGCCAACGTCCTGACTTTC.

This clonotype occurred many times. V and J are TRBV9 and TRBJ2-3, with D unclear. Germline V gene lookup returns CDR1 SGDLS and CDR2 YYNGEE. Trimming took 1 base from V and 6 from J, leaving 6 bases between them. The CDR3 loop spans 12 amino acids. The CDR3 sequence: CASSVKEDTQYF. The CDR3 bases are TGTGCCAGCAGCGTAAAGGAGGATACGCAGTATTTT.

This clonotype was picked up many times. The V call is TRBV4-3, the J call TRBJ2-3; 7 bases are shared with TRBD2. The CDR3 length is 16 residues. The V and J ends lost 0 bases and 1 base, in that order; junction bases with no gene match: 4. The germline V gene has CDR1 LGHNA and CDR2 YSLEER. CDR3 nucleotides: TGCGCCAGCAGCCAAGAAAGCGGGGCCCGCACAGATACGCAGTATTTT. Protein sequence: CASSQESGARTDTQYF.